This TCR beta chain was profiled in a study of cytomegalovirus exposure and HLA in healthy donors. Primers for the PCR totalled 60 Vbeta and 13 Jbeta. The method was immunoSEQ multiplex PCR; TCRdb's version includes in-frame clones alone and lacks a portion of them. The table shows more than 85,000 clones, with 80% to 85% occurring only once. The CDR3 is 15 residues long. Germline lookup yields CDR1 SGHKS and CDR2 YYEKEE (reference sequence). V lost 4 bases, J lost 2 bases, and 15 bases lay in between. With respect to this clone: What it binds is unknown.

General study findings and limits: Whilst most TCR sequences proved rare, a subset of public TCRs occurred across many donors. Most of the TCR beta V segments (in an earlier analysis) were productive either about 87% or about 30% of the time. Roughly even sequencing depth across donors was the assumption behind the presence/absence analyses. Within the data, a cluster of highly shared sequence variants was likely a sequencing artifact.

The sample consisted of PBMCs. The receptor's source is a woman in her 30s in good health and CMV-seronegative. The rearrangement links TRBV5-5 to TRBJ2-5; TRBD1 might be the D (7 bases). Here the CDR3 reads CASSGGGTAQETQYF. The CDR3, as DNA: TGTGCCAGCAGCGGGGGCGGGACAGCGCAAGAGACCCAGTACTTC.